These 13 T cell receptor beta chains originate from one sample sequenced in a study of blood T cell repertoires in COVID-19. Generated by immunoSEQ multiplex PCR, the TCRdb table keeps only in-frame clones and is missing some. The sample records 95,000 to 150,000 clones, under 80% being singletons. Sequenced sample: peripheral blood. The receptors here all came from a man between 65 and 80 years old with acute or convalescent COVID-19.

The chain uses TRBV24-1 and TRBJ2-7; 9 nucleotides line up with TRBD1. The CDR3 consists of 17 residues. J was trimmed by 2 bases and V by 3 bases; bases with no gene match: 10. Germline V lookup: CDR1 KGHDR, CDR2 SFDVKD. The CDR3 protein is CATSDAGTGPIAYEQYF. DNA of the CDR3: TGTGCCACCAGTGATGCCGGGACAGGGCCGATCGCCTACGAGCAGTACTTC.

The CDR3, as DNA: TGTGCCAGCAGTCCGGGACAATACGAGCAGTACTTC. Protein sequence: CASSPGQYEQYF. J is TRBJ2-7 and V is TRBV7-8; maybe TRBD1 (6 bases). The CDR3 is 12 amino acids. V was trimmed by 6 bases and J by 4 bases, leaving 10 bases between them. Germline lookup yields CDR1 SGHVS and CDR2 FQNEAQ.

The gene calls are TRBV5-1 and TRBJ2-7, with 7 bases identical to TRBD1. Germline CDR1 is SGHRS and CDR2 is YFSETQ. The CDR3 is 14 amino acids. V lost 0 bases to trimming and J lost 3 bases; unmatched junction nucleotides: 3. The CDR3 here is CASSLGGGRYEQYF. In DNA form, the CDR3 reads TGCGCCAGCAGCTTGGGAGGGGGCCGCTACGAGCAGTACTTC.

J is TRBJ2-5 and V is TRBV6-6; 7 bases map to TRBD1. V trimming: 0 bases; J trimming: 2 bases; junction bases outside the gene matches: 3. The CDR3 extends over 15 amino acids. CDR1 MNHNY and CDR2 SVGAGI come from the germline V gene (reference sequence). The CDR3 DNA follows: TGTGCCAGCAGTTACTCGAGACAGGGACAAGAGACCCAGTACTTC. It specifies CASSYSRQGQETQYF.

This chain uses TRBV15 with TRBJ1-1; D gene ambiguous. Germline CDR1 is LNHNV and CDR2 is YYDKDF (reference sequence). The CDR3 covers 14 residues. V was trimmed by 0 bases and J by 1 base, leaving 6 bases between them. Written as DNA, the CDR3 is TGTGCCACCAGCAGAGATAGCTGGAACACTGAAGCTTTCTTT. This translates into CATSRDSWNTEAFF.

This clone showed up just once. The gene calls are TRBV5-8 and TRBJ1-4; TRBD1 matches 7 bases. Trimming at V came to 4 bases and at J to 5 bases, leaving 11 bases not matched to a gene. This CDR3 comprises 16 residues. Germline CDR1 and CDR2: SGHTS and YDEGEE. The CDR3 spells CASSQPRQGANEKLFF. The CDR3 nucleotides read TGTGCCAGCAGCCAACCTAGACAGGGAGCCAATGAAAAACTGTTTTTT.

The rearrangement uses TRBV21-1 and TRBJ1-6; the table's D call, TRBD1, has no DNA check behind it. TRBV21-1 is a known pseudogene. The CDR3 runs 17 residues. Here the CDR3 reads CASSIRTGRPYNSPLHF. CDR3 bases: TGTGCCAGCAGCATCCGGACAGGGAGGCCCTATAATTCACCCCTCCACTTT.

The CDR3 coding sequence is TGTGCCAGCAGCCCCGAGGGACTTTCTGGAAACACCATATATTTT. Residues: CASSPEGLSGNTIYF. V gene TRBV7-2 combines with J gene TRBJ1-3, with a tentative D call TRBD1 (5 bases). The V and J ends lost 5 bases and 1 base respectively, with 12 bases between them. Per germline, CDR1 SGHTA and CDR2 FQGNSA. CDR3 length: 15 residues. Together with reference TRBV7-2 and TRBJ1-3, the CDR3 gives the full variable domain: GAGVSQSPSNKVTEKGKDVELRCDPISGHTALYWYRQSLGQGLEFLIYFQGNSAPDKSGLPSDRFSAERTGGSVSTLTIQRTQQEDSAVYLCASSPEGLSGNTIYFGEGSWLTVV.

V gene TRBV7-2 combines with J gene TRBJ2-1, with 9 bases aligning to TRBD2. Losses at the gene ends were 3 bases for V and 3 bases for J; bases not matched to a gene: 6. Germline CDR1 is SGHTA and CDR2 is FQGNSA. The CDR3 loop spans 16 amino acids. CDR3 sequence reads: CASSLRRGGLYNEQFF. The CDR3 coding sequence is TGTGCCAGCAGCTTGCGGCGGGGGGGGCTCTACAATGAGCAGTTCTTC.

The chain is built from TRBV4-1 and TRBJ1-2, with TRBD1 as a possible D gene (6 bases). Germline-derived CDR1 and CDR2 are MGHRA and YSYEKL. Trimming left V 6 bases short and J 4 bases short, with 18 bases between. The CDR3 is 15 amino acids. The CDR3 sequence: CASRELKGQGYGYTF. The CDR3 region has the DNA TGCGCCAGCAGAGAATTAAAGGGACAAGGCTATGGCTACACCTTC.

The rearrangement joins TRBV6-1 to TRBJ1-2, with 10 bases lining up with TRBD1. Trimming took 3 bases from V and 4 from J; bases not matched to a gene: 5. The CDR3 contains 15 residues. Germline CDR1 is MNHNS and CDR2 is SASEGT. The CDR3 here is CASSEPGTGAYGYTF. In DNA, the CDR3 is TGTGCCAGCAGTGAGCCCGGGACAGGGGCCTATGGCTACACCTTC.

This chain links TRBV5-8 with TRBJ1-1; 9 nucleotides agree with TRBD1. The CDR3 has 16 amino acids. Per germline, CDR1 SGHTS and CDR2 YDEGEE. V shed 3 bases, J shed 3 bases, and the junction held 9 bases outside the gene matches. The CDR3 DNA reads as TGTGCCAGCAGCTCGTCCACCGGGACAGGGTACACTGAAGCTTTCTTT. Its translation is CASSSSTGTGYTEAFF. Together with reference TRBV5-8 and TRBJ1-1, the CDR3 gives the full variable domain: EAGVTQSPTHLIKTRGQQATLRCSPISGHTSVYWYQQALGLGLQFLLWYDEGEERNRGNFPPRFSGRQFPNYSSELNVNALELEDSALYLCASSSSTGTGYTEAFFGQGTRLTVV.

V and J are TRBV11-3 and TRBJ2-1; TRBD2 matches 9 bases. The germline V gene encodes CDR1 SGHNT and CDR2 YENEEA. J was trimmed by 10 bases and V by 2 bases; bases with no gene match: 3. This CDR3 contains 13 residues. As DNA, the CDR3 is TGTGCCAGCAGCTTACGGCGGGAGGGGGAGCAGTTCTTC. The encoded protein is CASSLRREGEQFF.